This T cell receptor (beta chain) was documented in a study of T cells in Graves' hyperthyroidism and ophthalmopathy. Study details: Peripheral blood was drawn at first diagnosis, prior to all treatment.

This clonotype appeared a few times. What it binds is not known. Whole-study findings and limits: Model output signaled ophthalmopathy a median roughly 6 months ahead of onset.

Amplification of TCR beta CDR3 regions used RNA as the template. TCR CDR3 regions were first amplified by RT-PCR with HTBI primers. TCRdb re-called the multiplex PCR reads with MiXCR, one entry per CDR3 protein. The repertoire consists of roughly 640,000 distinct CDR3 sequences, with about a sixth occurring once and the leading ten covering under 3.5%. Uncontrolled infection, other autoimmune disease, pregnancy or lactation barred patients from enrollment. Diagnostic assessment was based on clinical symptoms, serum thyroxine and TRAb, thyroid ultrasound and orbital computed tomography. Germline assignment: CDR1 SGHRS and CDR2 YFSETQ. V shed 3 bases, J shed 2 bases, and the junction held 4 bases outside the gene matches. The CDR3 spans 14 residues.

The clonotype was recovered from a woman between 40 and 50 years old with Graves' ophthalmopathy. Sequences were obtained from blood. The V call is TRBV5-1, the J call TRBJ2-5; 7 bases are a match to TRBD1. CDR3 sequence: CASSWPGGQETQYF. The CDR3 bases are TGCGCCAGCAGCTGGCCAGGGGGACAAGAGACCCAGTACTTC.